Given below is one T cell receptor (beta chain) in context. What it binds is not known. These data come from a study of cytomegalovirus exposure and HLA in healthy donors. This PCR relied on a set of 60 Vbeta primers and 13 Jbeta primers. Produced via immunoSEQ multiplex PCR; TCRdb's table is partial and in-frame only. The sample table sets out just over 200,000 clones. The CDR3 extends over 14 amino acids. V was clipped by 5 bases and J by 9 bases; unmatched bases: 8. Germline CDR1 is MDHEN and CDR2 is SYDVKM. General study results and limits: According to a later analysis, most TCR beta chains associated with CMV appeared HLA-restricted. The authors confirmed in vitro that three CMV-associated chains were specific for CMV antigens.

The receptor was isolated from a girl aged 2 to 10 in good health and CMV-seropositive. Sequences were obtained from PBMCs. The chain couples TRBV28 to TRBJ2-1; 9 bases align to TRBD2. This chain's CDR3 is CASSQGPAGGEQFF. In DNA, the CDR3 is TGTGCCAGCAGTCAGGGACCAGCGGGAGGTGAGCAGTTCTTC.